This TCR beta chain came from a study of blood T cells in healthy people across ages. Study-wide points: As naive T cell percentage varied, TCR beta diversity correlated strongly with it.

As for this clonotype: Its antigen is currently unknown.

The CDR3 is 14 amino acids. From germline, CDR1 is MNHEY and CDR2 SMNVEV (reference sequence). Trimming took off 2 bases at V and 5 bases at J, with 13 bases between the two ends. The authors ran a second PCR of 7 to 11 cycles using a sample-barcoded 5' primer and a J-beta primer mix. TCRdb re-analysed the 5' RACE reads in MiXCR, keeping a single row per CDR3 protein. The sample shows more than 1,000,000 distinct CDR3 sequences, around 27% of them seen only once. These data also featured in a second study, about T cells of mothers and their children.

Sequencing used blood. The V gene is TRBV27, the J gene TRBJ2-7; D remains unclear. The receptor's source is a girl aged 2-10 years in good health. The CDR3 spells CASSLQWGWDEQYF. The CDR3 DNA reads as TGTGCCAGCAGTTTACAGTGGGGTTGGGACGAGCAGTACTTC.